The following is a TCR beta chain sequence with its context. The antigen remains undetermined. This specimen belongs to a study of cytomegalovirus exposure and HLA in healthy donors. Study-level results: HLA-A and HLA-B allele assignments for most subjects were reportedly predicted accurately using TCR beta sequences. Among TCR beta chains, those listed as cytomegalovirus-associated numbered approximately 150. Presence/absence analysis assumed near-uniform sequencing depth across donors.

Donors counted as nominally healthy when sampled, yet unrecorded immune exposures were likely. The primer mix had 60 Vbeta and 13 Jbeta primers. Some clones are missing from TCRdb's copy, which holds only in-frame ones; the method was immunoSEQ multiplex PCR. The sample holds roughly 170,000 clones, over 65% seen once. The CDR3 extends over 16 amino acids. CDR1 is MNHEY and CDR2 is SMNVEV in the germline V gene (reference sequence). V lost 0 bases to trimming and J lost 0 bases, with 9 bases between them. This TCR was recovered from a woman aged 25 to 45 in good health and CMV-seropositive. The sample consisted of PBMCs. V is TRBV27 and J is TRBJ2-1; D is perhaps TRBD2 (6 bases). CDR3 sequence: CASSLSRGDSYNEQFF. For the CDR3, the DNA is TGTGCCAGCAGTTTATCGCGGGGTGACTCCTACAATGAGCAGTTCTTC.